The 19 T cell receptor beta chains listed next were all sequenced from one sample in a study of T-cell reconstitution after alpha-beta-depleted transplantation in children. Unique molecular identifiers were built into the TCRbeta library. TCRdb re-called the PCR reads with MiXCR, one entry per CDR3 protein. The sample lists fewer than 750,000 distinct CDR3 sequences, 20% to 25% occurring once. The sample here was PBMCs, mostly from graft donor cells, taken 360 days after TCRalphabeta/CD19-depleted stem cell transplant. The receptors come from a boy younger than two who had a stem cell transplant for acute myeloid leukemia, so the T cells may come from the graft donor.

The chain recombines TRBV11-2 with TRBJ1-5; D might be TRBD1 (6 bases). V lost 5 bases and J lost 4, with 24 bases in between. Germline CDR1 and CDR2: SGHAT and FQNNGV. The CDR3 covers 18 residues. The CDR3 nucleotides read TGTGCCAGCAGCCGCCAGAGCCGGGACACCGGAAAGAATCAGCCCCAGCATTTT. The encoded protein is CASSRQSRDTGKNQPQHF.

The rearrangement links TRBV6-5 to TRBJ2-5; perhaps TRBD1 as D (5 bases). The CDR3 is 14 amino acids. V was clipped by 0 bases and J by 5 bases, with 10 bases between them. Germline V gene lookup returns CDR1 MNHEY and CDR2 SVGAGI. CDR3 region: CASSYSVKGETQYF. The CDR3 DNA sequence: TGTGCCAGCAGTTACTCGGTCAAGGGGGAGACCCAGTACTTC.

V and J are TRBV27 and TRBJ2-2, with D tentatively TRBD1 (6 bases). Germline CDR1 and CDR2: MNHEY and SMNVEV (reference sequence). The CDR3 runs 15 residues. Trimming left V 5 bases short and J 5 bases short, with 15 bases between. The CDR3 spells CASSMEQGITGELFF. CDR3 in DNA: TGTGCCAGCAGTATGGAACAGGGCATAACCGGGGAGCTGTTTTTT.

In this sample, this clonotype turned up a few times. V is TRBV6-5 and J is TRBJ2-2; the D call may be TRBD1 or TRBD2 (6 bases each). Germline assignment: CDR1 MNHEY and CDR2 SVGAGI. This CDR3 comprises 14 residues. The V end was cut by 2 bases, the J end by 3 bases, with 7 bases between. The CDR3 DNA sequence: TGTGCCAGCAGTTACAGGGGGGACACCGGGGAGCTGTTTTTT. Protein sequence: CASSYRGDTGELFF.

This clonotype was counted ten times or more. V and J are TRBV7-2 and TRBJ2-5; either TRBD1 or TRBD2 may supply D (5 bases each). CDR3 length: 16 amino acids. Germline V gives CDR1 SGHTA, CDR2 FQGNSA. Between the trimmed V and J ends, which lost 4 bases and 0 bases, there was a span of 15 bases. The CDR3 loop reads CASSSTGRTNQETQYF. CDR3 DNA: TGTGCCAGCAGCTCTACGGGAAGGACAAACCAAGAGACCCAGTACTTC.

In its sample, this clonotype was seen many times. CDR3 protein: CASSGAGGGYNEQFF. The CDR3 coding sequence is TGTGCCAGCAGTGGAGCGGGGGGAGGCTACAATGAGCAGTTCTTC. The chain carries TRBV6-4 and TRBJ2-1, with TRBD2 matching over 9 bases. This CDR3 is built from 15 residues. V lost 4 bases, J lost 3 bases, and 4 bases stayed unmatched. Germline V gene sequence: CDR1 MRHNA, CDR2 SNTAGT.

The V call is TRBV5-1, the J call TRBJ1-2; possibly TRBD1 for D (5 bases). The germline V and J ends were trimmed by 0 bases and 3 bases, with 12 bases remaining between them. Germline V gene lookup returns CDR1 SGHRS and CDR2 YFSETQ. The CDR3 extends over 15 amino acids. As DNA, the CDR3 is TGCGCCAGCAGCTTGGAGGAGGGGAATCACTATGGCTACACCTTC. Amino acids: CASSLEEGNHYGYTF.

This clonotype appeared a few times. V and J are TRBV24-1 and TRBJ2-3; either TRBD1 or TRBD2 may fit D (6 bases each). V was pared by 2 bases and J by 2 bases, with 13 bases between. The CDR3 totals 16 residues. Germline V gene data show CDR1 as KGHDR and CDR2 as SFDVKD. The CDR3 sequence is CATSDSFRGLTDTQYF. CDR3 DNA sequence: TGTGCCACCAGTGATTCGTTTCGGGGGCTCACAGATACGCAGTATTTT.

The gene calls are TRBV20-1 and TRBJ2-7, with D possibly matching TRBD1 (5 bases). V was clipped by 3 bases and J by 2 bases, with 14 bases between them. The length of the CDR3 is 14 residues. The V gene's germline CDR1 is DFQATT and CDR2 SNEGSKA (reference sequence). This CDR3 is CSASIQAGTYEQYF. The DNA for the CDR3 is TGCAGTGCTAGCATCCAGGCAGGGACCTACGAGCAGTACTTC.

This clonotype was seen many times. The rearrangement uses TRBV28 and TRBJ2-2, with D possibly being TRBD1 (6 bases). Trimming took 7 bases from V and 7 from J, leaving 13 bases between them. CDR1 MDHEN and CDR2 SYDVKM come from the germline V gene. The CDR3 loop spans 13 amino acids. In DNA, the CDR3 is TGTGCCAGCACTTACAGGGCGAACGGGGAGCTGTTTTTT. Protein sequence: CASTYRANGELFF.

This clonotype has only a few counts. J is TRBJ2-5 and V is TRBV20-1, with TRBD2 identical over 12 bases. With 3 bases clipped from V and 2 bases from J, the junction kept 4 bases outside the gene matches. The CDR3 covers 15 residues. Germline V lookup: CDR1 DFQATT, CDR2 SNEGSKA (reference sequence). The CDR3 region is CSASIGLAGQETQYF. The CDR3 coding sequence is TGCAGTGCTAGCATAGGACTAGCGGGGCAAGAGACCCAGTACTTC.

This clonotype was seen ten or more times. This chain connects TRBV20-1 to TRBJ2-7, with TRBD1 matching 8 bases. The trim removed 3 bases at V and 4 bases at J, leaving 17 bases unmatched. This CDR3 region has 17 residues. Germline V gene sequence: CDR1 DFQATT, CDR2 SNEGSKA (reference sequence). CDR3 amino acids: CSASSRDRPLISYEQYF. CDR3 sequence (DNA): TGCAGTGCTAGTTCCCGGGACAGGCCGCTAATCAGTTACGAGCAGTACTTC.

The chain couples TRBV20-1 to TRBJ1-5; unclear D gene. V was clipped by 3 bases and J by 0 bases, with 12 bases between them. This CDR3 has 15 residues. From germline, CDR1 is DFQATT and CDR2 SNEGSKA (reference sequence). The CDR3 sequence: CSASFEAYSNQPQHF. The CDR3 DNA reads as TGCAGTGCTAGTTTCGAGGCCTATAGCAATCAGCCCCAGCATTTT.

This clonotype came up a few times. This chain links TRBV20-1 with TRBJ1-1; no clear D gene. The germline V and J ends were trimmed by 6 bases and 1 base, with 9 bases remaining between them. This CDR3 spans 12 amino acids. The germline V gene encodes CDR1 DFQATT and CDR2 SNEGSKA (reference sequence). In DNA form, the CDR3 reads TGCAGTGCCAACACACGGAACACTGAAGCTTTCTTT. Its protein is CSANTRNTEAFF.

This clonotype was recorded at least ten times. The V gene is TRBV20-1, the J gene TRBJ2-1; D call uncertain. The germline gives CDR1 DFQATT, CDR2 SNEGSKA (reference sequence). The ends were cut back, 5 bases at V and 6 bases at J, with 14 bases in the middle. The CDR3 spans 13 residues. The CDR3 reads CSAPAANVNEQFF. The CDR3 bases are TGCAGTGCTCCAGCCGCCAACGTCAATGAGCAGTTCTTC.

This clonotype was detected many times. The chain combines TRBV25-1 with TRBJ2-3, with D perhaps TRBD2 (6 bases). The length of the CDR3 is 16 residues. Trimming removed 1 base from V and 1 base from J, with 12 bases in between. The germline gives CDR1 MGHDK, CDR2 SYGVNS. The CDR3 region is CASSEFGGRRTDTQYF. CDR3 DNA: TGTGCCAGCAGTGAATTCGGAGGGAGGCGCACAGATACGCAGTATTTT. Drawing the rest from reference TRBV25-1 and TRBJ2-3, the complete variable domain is EADIYQTPRYLVIGTGKKITLECSQTMGHDKMYWYQQDPGMELHLIHYSYGVNSTEKGDLSSESTVSRIRTEHFPLTLESARPSHTSQYLCASSEFGGRRTDTQYFGPGTRLTVL.

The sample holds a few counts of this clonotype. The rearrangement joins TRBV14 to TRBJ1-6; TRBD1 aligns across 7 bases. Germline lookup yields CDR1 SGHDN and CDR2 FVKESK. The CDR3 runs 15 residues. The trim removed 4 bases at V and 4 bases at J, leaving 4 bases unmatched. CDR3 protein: CASSLPGQYNSPLHF. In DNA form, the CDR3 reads TGTGCCAGCAGCCTTCCGGGACAGTATAATTCACCCCTCCACTTT.

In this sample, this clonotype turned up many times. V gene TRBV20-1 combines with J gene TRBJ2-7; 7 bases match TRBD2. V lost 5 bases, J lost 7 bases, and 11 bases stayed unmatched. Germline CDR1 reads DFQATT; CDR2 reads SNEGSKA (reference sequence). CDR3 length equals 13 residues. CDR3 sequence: CSAPGLDSREQYV. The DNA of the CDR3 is TGCAGTGCTCCCGGACTAGACTCAAGGGAGCAGTACGTC.

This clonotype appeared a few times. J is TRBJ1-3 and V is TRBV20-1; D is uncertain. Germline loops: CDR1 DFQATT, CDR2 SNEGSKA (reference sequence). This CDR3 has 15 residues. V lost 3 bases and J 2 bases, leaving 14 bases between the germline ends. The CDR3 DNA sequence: TGCAGTGCTAGCACACTTCGGGGTACTGGAAACACCATATATTTT. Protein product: CSASTLRGTGNTIYF.